Listed below are T cell receptor beta chains from one sample, sequenced in a study of cytomegalovirus exposure and HLA in healthy donors. The repertoire was sequenced with immunoSEQ multiplex PCR; TCRdb's copy has only in-frame clones and lacks some. The sample includes some 200,000 clones, roughly 86% of them seen just once. The sample taken for sequencing was PBMCs. These receptors were taken from a man aged 25 to 40 in good health and CMV-seropositive. The CDR3 runs from the conserved cysteine through the conserved F or W. A D gene is named only where the DNA matches it firmly. Clone sizes are given selectively: once, few, many, or a class where the clone is expanded.

cdr3_aa: CASSFRGSGTDTQYF; cdr3_nt: TGTGCCAGCAGCTTTCGTGGGAGCGGCACAGATACGCAGTATTTT; d_call: -; v_call: TRBV5-6; j_call: TRBJ2-3; clone_size: -
cdr3_aa: CASSTGTLYEQYF; cdr3_nt: TGTGCCAGCAGTACCGGGACACTTTACGAGCAGTACTTC; d_call: -; v_call: TRBV6-5; j_call: TRBJ2-7; clone_size: -
cdr3_aa: CARGTGGYEQYF; cdr3_nt: TGTGCCAGAGGGACAGGGGGCTACGAGCAGTACTTC; d_call: TRBD1; v_call: TRBV2; j_call: TRBJ2-7; clone_size: -
cdr3_aa: CASSLQGIPYGYTF; cdr3_nt: TGTGCCAGCAGCTTACAGGGGATCCCCTATGGCTACACCTTC; d_call: TRBD1; v_call: TRBV5-4; j_call: TRBJ1-2; clone_size: -
cdr3_aa: CASSYSSGAKETQYF; cdr3_nt: TGTGCCAGCAGTTACTCCAGCGGGGCCAAAGAGACCCAGTACTTC; d_call: TRBD2; v_call: TRBV6-5; j_call: TRBJ2-5; clone_size: -
cdr3_aa: CASSGRSSRNEQYF; cdr3_nt: TGTGCCAGCAGTGGGAGGAGCAGTAGGAACGAGCAGTACTTC; d_call: -; v_call: TRBV27; j_call: TRBJ2-7; clone_size: -
cdr3_aa: CASSSLANYGYTF; cdr3_nt: TGTGCCAGCAGTTCCCTAGCTAACTATGGCTACACCTTC; d_call: -; v_call: TRBV6-5; j_call: TRBJ1-2; clone_size: few
cdr3_aa: CATSRVLGPQPQHF; cdr3_nt: TGTGCCACCAGCAGAGTTCTGGGTCCTCAGCCCCAGCATTTT; d_call: -; v_call: TRBV15; j_call: TRBJ1-5; clone_size: -
cdr3_aa: CASSFRSSGPGSSYEQYF; cdr3_nt: TGTGCCAGCAGCTTTAGGTCTAGCGGGCCTGGAAGCTCCTACGAGCAGTACTTC; d_call: TRBD2; v_call: TRBV7-2; j_call: TRBJ2-7; clone_size: -
cdr3_aa: CASSQVGGLGEKLFF; cdr3_nt: TGCGCCAGCAGCCAAGTCGGTGGCCTGGGGGAAAAACTGTTTTTT; d_call: -; v_call: TRBV4-1; j_call: TRBJ1-4; clone_size: once